Included here is one TCR beta chain sequence, with context. Its antigen is unknown. CDR1 is LNHDA, CDR2 SQIVND, per germline (reference sequence). This CDR3 is built from 14 residues. Trimming shortened V by 5 bases and J by 0 bases, and 8 bases separated the two germline ends. The data stem from a study of T cell responses to AZD1222 COVID-19 vaccine. Points from the study as a whole: Close to half of spike-specific TCRs reportedly recognize unmutated variant regions. It was only after the peak T cell response that any repertoires were sampled. Donors were chiefly white British, with a greater number of females, and clonal diversity was perhaps underestimated.

Produced via immunoSEQ multiplex PCR; TCRdb's table is partial and in-frame only. The sample includes about 120,000 clones, 75% to 90% of them seen just once. The source of this sequence is an adult in good health. The specimen comprised peripheral blood, sampled on day 0 of AZD1222 vaccination. This chain links TRBV19 with TRBJ1-3, with D unclear. CDR3 in DNA: TGTGCCAGTAGTGCGGAGAGCTCTGGAAACACCATATATTTT. Translation: CASSAESSGNTIYF.